This T cell receptor beta chain is from a study of Graves' ophthalmopathy and Graves' hyperthyroidism. Amplified material comprised TCR beta CDR3 regions derived from RNA transcripts. First-round RT-PCR with HTBI primers preceded a second-round multiplex PCR. TCRdb reprocessed the multiplex PCR reads with MiXCR, giving one entry per CDR3 protein. The sample has 300,000 to 400,000 distinct CDR3 sequences; approximately 18% are singletons. The CDR3 has 14 residues. V dropped 6 bases and J dropped 0 bases, with 11 bases sitting between them. Germline V CDR1 and CDR2: MNHNS, SASEGT. The table lists this clonotype with many counts.

Sequencing used peripheral blood. V gene TRBV6-1 combines with J gene TRBJ1-1; D unresolved. The receptor was isolated from an adult woman with stable Graves' hyperthyroidism. The CDR3 DNA follows: TGTGCCAGCAGGGCCGGCATCATGAACACTGAAGCTTTCTTT. It codes for CASRAGIMNTEAFF.